This is a list of T cell receptor beta chains from one sample in a study of cytomegalovirus exposure and HLA in healthy donors. Libraries were prepared by immunoSEQ multiplex PCR; TCRdb keeps only in-frame clonotypes and omits some of them. The sample includes approximately 54,000 clones, 82% of them seen just once. The material sequenced was PBMCs. The receptor set was obtained from a woman in her late teens or twenties in good health and CMV-seronegative. CDR3s include the opening cysteine and the closing phenylalanine or tryptophan. A D gene is named only where the DNA matches it firmly. Clone size is not always given. Where it is, it says once, few, many or a class for expanded clones.

j_call clone_size d_call v_call cdr3_aa cdr3_nt
TRBJ1-1 NA NA TRBV4-1 CASSHPQRDTEAFF TGCGCCAGCAGCCATCCACAGAGGGATACTGAAGCTTTCTTT
TRBJ2-5 few TRBD2 TRBV19 CASSPLAIEGTQYF TGTGCCAGTAGTCCACTAGCGATCGAGGGGACCCAGTACTTC
TRBJ2-7 NA TRBD2 TRBV27 CASSRPIAGGPYEQYF TGTGCCAGCAGTCGACCAATAGCGGGAGGGCCCTACGAGCAGTACTTC
TRBJ2-1 NA NA TRBV28 CASSLPSDSEQFF TGTGCCAGCAGTTTACCCAGCGACAGCGAGCAGTTCTTC
TRBJ1-5 NA NA TRBV30 CACTSRAGRQPQHF TGTGCCTGCACCTCGAGGGCAGGGAGGCAGCCCCAGCATTTT
TRBJ2-4 NA TRBD2 TRBV9 CASSAGTSGRASAKNIQYF TGTGCCAGCAGCGCCGGGACTAGCGGGAGGGCCTCAGCCAAAAACATTCAGTACTTC
TRBJ1-2 NA NA TRBV7-9 CASSYQGGYGYTF TGTGCCAGCAGCTACCAGGGCGGCTATGGCTACACCTTC
TRBJ1-1 few NA TRBV5-1 CASRGGGGILNTEAFF TGCGCCAGCAGAGGCGGGGGGGGTATTTTGAACACTGAAGCTTTCTTT
TRBJ2-7 NA NA TRBV11-2 CASSLGFGGSYEQYF TGTGCCAGCAGCTTAGGGTTTGGCGGATCCTACGAGCAGTACTTC
TRBJ1-5 NA NA TRBV19 CASSISARGLQPQHF TGTGCCAGTAGTATATCGGCCCGAGGGCTTCAGCCCCAGCATTTT
TRBJ2-1 NA TRBD2 TRBV7-3 CASSLGTSGRGEQFF TGTGCCAGCAGCTTAGGGACTAGCGGGAGAGGTGAGCAGTTCTTC
TRBJ2-2 NA TRBD2 TRBV19 CASSISLAGAGGELFF TGTGCCAGTAGTATTAGTCTAGCGGGAGCCGGCGGGGAGCTGTTTTTT
TRBJ2-7 few NA TRBV6-5 CASSFFKQKAAYEQYF TGTGCCAGCAGTTTTTTCAAGCAGAAGGCGGCATACGAGCAGTACTTC
TRBJ1-2 NA NA TRBV30 CAWRTRDFHGYTF TGTGCCTGGAGGACCCGCGACTTCCATGGCTACACCTTC
TRBJ2-1 NA NA TRBV5-4 CASSLDPREQFF TGTGCCAGCAGCTTGGACCCCCGGGAGCAGTTCTTC
TRBJ2-7 NA TRBD1 TRBV14 CASSLGTGYEQYF TGTGCCAGCAGCCTAGGGACAGGGTACGAGCAGTACTTC